This TCR beta chain came from a study of shared clonotypes between healthy human individuals. Study-level information: Contributing individuals were a couple of females and three males aged 18 to 49. Each donor's CD8 memory used one plate, CD8 naive two, each CD4 subset three. Study-level points and caveats: Shared across a few donors were 5% to 6% of the naive CD4 clonotypes.

Using immunoSEQ multiplex PCR, the repertoire was profiled, and TCRdb retains in-frame clones only, with some absent. Of 2 million or so clones listed, roughly 95% were seen once; the top ten hold about 1.1%. This clone was seen just once. Its specificity is not known. Terminally differentiated effector memory CD45RA+ cells were left out of the naive CD8 fraction, which was CD45RO-negative and positively selected for CCR7. Deletions cut 0 bases from V and 1 base from J, with 12 bases between. Germline CDR1 and CDR2: SEHNR and FQNEAQ (reference sequence). The CDR3 is made up of 16 amino acids. V usage is TRBV7-9 and J usage is TRBJ1-2, with D unclear. This TCR was recovered from a man between 18 and 29 years old in good health. Sequencing was performed on naive CD8+ T cells sorted from blood. The CDR3 DNA is TGTGCCAGCAGCTTAGCGGAACAGTCTTATAACTATGGCTACACCTTC. The encoded protein is CASSLAEQSYNYGYTF.